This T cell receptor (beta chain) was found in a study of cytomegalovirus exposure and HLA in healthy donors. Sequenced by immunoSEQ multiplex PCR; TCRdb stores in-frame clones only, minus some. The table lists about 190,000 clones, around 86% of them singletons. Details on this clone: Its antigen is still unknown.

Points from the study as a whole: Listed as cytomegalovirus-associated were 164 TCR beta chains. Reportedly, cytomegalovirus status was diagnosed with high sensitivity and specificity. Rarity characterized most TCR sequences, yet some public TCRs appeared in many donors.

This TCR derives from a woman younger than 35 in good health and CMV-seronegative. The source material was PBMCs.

This chain's CDR3 is CASSLPGGEYNEQFF. For the CDR3, the DNA is TGTGCCAGCAGCTTACCAGGGGGAGAATACAATGAGCAGTTCTTC. The chain combines TRBV5-6 with TRBJ2-1, with 7 bases lining up with TRBD1. The germline gives CDR1 SGHDT, CDR2 YYEEEE. V lost 2 bases and J lost 4; bases outside the gene matches: 6. The CDR3 sequence is 15 residues long.